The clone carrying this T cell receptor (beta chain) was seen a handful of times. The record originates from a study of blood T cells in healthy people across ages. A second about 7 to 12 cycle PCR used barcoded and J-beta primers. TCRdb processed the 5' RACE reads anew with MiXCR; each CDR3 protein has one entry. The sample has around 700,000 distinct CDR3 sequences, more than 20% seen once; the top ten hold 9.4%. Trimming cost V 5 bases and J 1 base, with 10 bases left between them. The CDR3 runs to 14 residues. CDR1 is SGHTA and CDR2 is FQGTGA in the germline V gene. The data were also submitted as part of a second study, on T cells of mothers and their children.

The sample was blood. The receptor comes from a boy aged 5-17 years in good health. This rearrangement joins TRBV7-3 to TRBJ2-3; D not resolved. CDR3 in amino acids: CASSQNGGTDTQYF. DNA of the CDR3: TGTGCCAGCAGCCAAAACGGAGGCACAGATACGCAGTATTTT.